What follows are 7 T cell receptor beta chains derived from one specimen sequenced in a study of post-analysis software for immune sequencing data (dated by TCRdb to the mid-2010s). Results and caveats for the whole study, not just this receptor: Patients showed significantly higher frequencies than controls for a handful of TRBV segments, among them TRBV5-6, TRBV5-1 and TRBV20-1.

The antigens for these receptors are not known. The library relied on PCR. The sequencer was an Illumina HiSeq 2500. Unique molecular identifiers were incorporated into TCR beta cDNA libraries to reduce PCR and sequencing biases. TCRdb reprocessing: public reads trimmed at Q25 with fastp, clones called with MiXCR, in-frame beta chains kept. Each entry is one CDR3 protein sequence, shown with its most common DNA and genes. Within this sample are 350,000 to 500,000 distinct CDR3 sequences, with 39% of them counted one time only. Approximately 7.1% of the sample is taken by the ten largest. Sequencing used blood. These TCRs come from a girl aged 2 to 9 with multiple sclerosis.

This rearrangement joins TRBV20-1 to TRBJ1-1; D is possibly TRBD1 (5 bases). The CDR3 totals 14 residues. Germline V lookup: CDR1 DFQATT, CDR2 SNEGSKA (reference sequence). V lost 2 bases and J 5 bases, leaving 15 bases between the germline ends. Here the CDR3 reads CSARQGGVRTEAFF. The CDR3 nucleotides are TGCAGTGCTAGACAGGGCGGGGTGAGGACTGAAGCTTTCTTT.

This clonotype was detected only a few times. The CDR3 DNA reads as TGCAGTGCCCGTAGGACAGGGGGCTTGAGGGCCAAAAACATTCAGTACTTC. This codes for CSARRTGGLRAKNIQYF. The rearrangement joins TRBV20-1 to TRBJ2-4; 11 bases match TRBD1. The germline V gene encodes CDR1 DFQATT and CDR2 SNEGSKA (reference sequence). The CDR3 length is 17 residues. J gave up 1 base and V 6 bases, and 11 bases lay outside the gene matches.

The CDR3 spells CASSQAIAGLLIAQFF. CDR3 DNA: TGTGCCAGCAGCCAAGCGATAGCGGGGCTATTAATAGCGCAGTTCTTC. The gene calls are TRBV3-1 and TRBJ2-1; 8 bases match TRBD2. The CDR3 runs to 16 residues. After removal of 1 base from V and 12 bases from J, the junction contained 14 bases not matched to a gene. In germline, CDR1 is LGHDT, CDR2 YNNKEL (reference sequence).

The chain combines TRBV6-5 with TRBJ1-1; 7 nucleotides align to TRBD1. This CDR3 contains 16 residues. V lost 1 base, J lost 0 bases, and 5 bases stayed unmatched. The germline V gene has CDR1 MNHEY and CDR2 SVGAGI. CDR3 in amino acids: CASSYWRDSMNTEAFF. CDR3 in DNA: TGTGCCAGCAGTTACTGGCGGGACAGCATGAACACTGAAGCTTTCTTT.

This chain joins TRBV5-1 and TRBJ2-1; perhaps D is TRBD1 or TRBD2 (5 bases each). CDR1 and CDR2 from the germline V gene are SGHRS and YFSETQ. The ends were cut back, 4 bases at V and 8 bases at J, with 19 bases in the middle. The length of the CDR3 is 15 residues. The CDR3 bases are TGCGCCAGCAGCCCTCCCCTTACTGAGGGGTATGAGCAGTTCTTC. Amino acids: CASSPPLTEGYEQFF.

This clonotype was detected only a few times. The chain combines TRBV3-1 with TRBJ2-5, with unresolved D. Germline V gives CDR1 LGHDT, CDR2 YNNKEL (reference sequence). The CDR3 contains 14 residues. With 3 bases removed from V and 4 bases from J, the gap between germline ends came to 12 bases. CDR3 region: CASSHGPQAETQYF. The CDR3, as DNA: TGTGCCAGCAGCCACGGGCCTCAAGCAGAGACCCAGTACTTC.

Only a few counts were recorded for this clonotype. The chain uses TRBV6-6 and TRBJ2-7; 7 nucleotides line up with TRBD1. With V trimmed by 4 bases and J by 2 bases, 8 bases remained unmatched. CDR1 MNHNY and CDR2 SVGAGI come from the germline V gene (reference sequence). CDR3 length: 15 residues. The CDR3 here is CASSFLDRSAYEQYF. In nucleotides, the CDR3 is TGTGCCAGCAGTTTTTTGGACAGGTCTGCCTACGAGCAGTACTTC.